This TCR beta chain was sequenced during a study of chemoradiotherapy in HPV16-positive cancers (dated by TCRdb to 2021 to 2024). Study-level background: Candidate HPV-specific T-cell clones and common TCR motifs were defined by functional T-cell assays performed on cells from a couple of HPV16-positive patients. The candidate HPV-specific TCRs and motifs were subsequently tracked in TCR repertoires obtained from fewer than 95 patients with HPV-related cancers. Whether T-cell immunity against the HPV oncoproteins E6 and E7 changes during chemoradiotherapy and whether survival is affected by this immunity were examined in the study. On the study overall, not on this receptor specifically: Improved recurrence-free survival in HPV16-positive patients was associated with expansion of HPV-responsive T cells during chemoradiotherapy. Expansion of candidate HPV-specific clones and E7-related TCR motifs was observed in the tumor microenvironment during treatment, whereas no such expansion was observed for non-HPV-specific T cells. The functional definition of HPV-specific T cells came from only a couple of HPV16-positive patients, and the survival association was reported for HPV16-positive patients.

The CDR3 holds 14 amino acids from the cysteine to the phenylalanine. CDR3 DNA only is kept here, 42 bases in frame from base 1. CDR1 SGHTA and CDR2 FQGNSA were looked up in the germline V gene. V is clipped by 7 bases and J by 6 bases, and the sequence between their germline boundaries is 13 bases long. Libraries were prepared through the immunoSEQ multiplex PCR assay. The immuneACCESS repertoire file appears here via TCRdb, limited to in-frame rearrangements. These files lack a portion of the clones; in checked studies, under half of the deficit traces to unresolved V genes, and the cause of the others is not known. This sample holds about 32,000 clones; about four fifths were observed only once. The top ten clonotypes cover 3% to 4% of the sample. For this clone: This receptor's antigen is unknown. The input lacks base qualities; no much larger clone sits a single base away.

Repertoires were sampled repeatedly over the course of chemoradiotherapy so that clonal expansion in the tumor microenvironment could be followed. The input for sequencing was blood, taken from a patient who underwent chemoradiotherapy. The sequence was obtained from a human donor with HPV-associated anogenital cancer. The V and J genes are TRBV7-2 and TRBJ1-6, and perhaps TRBD1 as D gene, on 5 matching bases. The CDR3 is CASNLDSFNSPLHF. The nucleotide sequence reads TGTGCCAGCAACCTCGACAGTTTTAATTCACCCCTCCACTTT.